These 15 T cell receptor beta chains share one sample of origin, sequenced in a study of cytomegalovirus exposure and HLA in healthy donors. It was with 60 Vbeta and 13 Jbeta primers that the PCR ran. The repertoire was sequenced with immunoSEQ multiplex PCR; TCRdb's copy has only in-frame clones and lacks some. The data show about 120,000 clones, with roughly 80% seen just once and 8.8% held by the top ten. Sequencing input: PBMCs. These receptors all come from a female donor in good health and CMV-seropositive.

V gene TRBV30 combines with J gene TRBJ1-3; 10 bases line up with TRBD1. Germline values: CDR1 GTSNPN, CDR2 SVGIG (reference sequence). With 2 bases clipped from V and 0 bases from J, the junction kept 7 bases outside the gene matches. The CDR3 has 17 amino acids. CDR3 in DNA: TGTGCCTGGAGTCTAAGATGGACAGGGGGCTCTGGAAACACCATATATTTT. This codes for CAWSLRWTGGSGNTIYF.

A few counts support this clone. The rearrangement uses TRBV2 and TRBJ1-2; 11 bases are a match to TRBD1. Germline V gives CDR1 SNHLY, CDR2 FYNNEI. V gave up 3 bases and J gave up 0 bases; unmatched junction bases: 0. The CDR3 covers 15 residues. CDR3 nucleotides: TGTGCCAGCAGTGAGGGACAGGGGGCTAACTATGGCTACACCTTC. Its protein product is CASSEGQGANYGYTF.

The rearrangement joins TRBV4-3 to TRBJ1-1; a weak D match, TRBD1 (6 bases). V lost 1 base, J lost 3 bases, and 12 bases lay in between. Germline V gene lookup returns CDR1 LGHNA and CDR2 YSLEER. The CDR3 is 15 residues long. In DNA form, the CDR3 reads TGCGCCAGCAGCCAAGTCGGGCAGGGGTACACTGAAGCTTTCTTT. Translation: CASSQVGQGYTEAFF.

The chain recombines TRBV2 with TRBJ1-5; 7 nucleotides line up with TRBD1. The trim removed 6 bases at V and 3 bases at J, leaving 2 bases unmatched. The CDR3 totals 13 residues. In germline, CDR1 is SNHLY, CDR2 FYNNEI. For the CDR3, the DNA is TGTGCCAGCAGGGGACAGTACAATCAGCCCCAGCATTTT. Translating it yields CASRGQYNQPQHF.

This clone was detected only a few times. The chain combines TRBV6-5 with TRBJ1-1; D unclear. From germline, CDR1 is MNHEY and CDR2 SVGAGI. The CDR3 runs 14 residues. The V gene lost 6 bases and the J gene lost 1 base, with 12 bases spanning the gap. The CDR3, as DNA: TGTGCCAGCAGCCCCCCGGGTCGGAACACTGAAGCTTTCTTT. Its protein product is CASSPPGRNTEAFF.

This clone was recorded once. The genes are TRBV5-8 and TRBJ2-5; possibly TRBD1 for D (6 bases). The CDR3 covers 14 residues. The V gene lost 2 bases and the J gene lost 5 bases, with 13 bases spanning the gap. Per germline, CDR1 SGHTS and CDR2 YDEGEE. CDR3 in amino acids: CASSFRGGAETQYF. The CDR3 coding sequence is TGTGCCAGCAGCTTCAGGGGCGGTGCGGAGACCCAGTACTTC.

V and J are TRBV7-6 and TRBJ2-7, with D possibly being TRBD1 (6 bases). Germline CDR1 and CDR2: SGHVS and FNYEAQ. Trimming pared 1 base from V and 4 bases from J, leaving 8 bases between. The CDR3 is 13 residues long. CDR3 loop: CASSLEQGYEQYF. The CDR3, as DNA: TGTGCCAGCAGCTTAGAACAGGGTTACGAGCAGTACTTC.

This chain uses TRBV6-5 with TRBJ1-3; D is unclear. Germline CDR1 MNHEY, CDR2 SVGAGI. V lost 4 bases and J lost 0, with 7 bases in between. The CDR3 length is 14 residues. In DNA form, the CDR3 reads TGTGCCAGCAGTTCTGGGCACTCTGGAAACACCATATATTTT. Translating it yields CASSSGHSGNTIYF.

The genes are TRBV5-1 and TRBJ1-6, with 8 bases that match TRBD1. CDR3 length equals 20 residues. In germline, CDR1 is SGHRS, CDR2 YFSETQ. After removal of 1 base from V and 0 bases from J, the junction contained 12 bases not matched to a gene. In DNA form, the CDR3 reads TGCGCCAGCAGCTTGAATTCCAGGGGGCTACCAAGCTCCTATAATTCACCCCTCCACTTT. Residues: CASSLNSRGLPSSYNSPLHF. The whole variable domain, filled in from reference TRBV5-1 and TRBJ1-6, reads KAGVTQTPRYLIKTRGQQVTLSCSPISGHRSVSWYQQTPGQGLQFLFEYFSETQRNKGNFPGRFSGRQFSNSRSEMNVSTLELGDSALYLCASSLNSRGLPSSYNSPLHFGNGTRLTVT.

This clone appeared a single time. The CDR3 DNA sequence: TGCGCCAGCAGCTTGGGGGGACAGAGCACAGATACGCAGTATTTT. Translation: CASSLGGQSTDTQYF. V gene TRBV5-1 combines with J gene TRBJ2-3, with 7 bases that match TRBD1. The CDR3 has 15 residues. Germline V gives CDR1 SGHRS, CDR2 YFSETQ. The V and J ends lost 0 bases and 0 bases, in that order; junction bases with no gene match: 1.

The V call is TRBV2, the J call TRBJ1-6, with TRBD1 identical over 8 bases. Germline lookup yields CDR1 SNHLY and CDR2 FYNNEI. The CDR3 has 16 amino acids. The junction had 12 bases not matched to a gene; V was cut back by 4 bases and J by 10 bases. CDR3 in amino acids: CASSATSAGGWSPLHF. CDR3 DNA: TGTGCCAGCAGTGCAACTTCTGCAGGGGGCTGGTCACCCCTCCACTTT.

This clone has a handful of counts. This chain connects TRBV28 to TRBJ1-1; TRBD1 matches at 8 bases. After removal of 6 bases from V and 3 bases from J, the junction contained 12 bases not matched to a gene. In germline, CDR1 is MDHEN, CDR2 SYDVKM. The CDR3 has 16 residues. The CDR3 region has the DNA TGTGCCAGCAGACAGTCCGGACAGGGAGGGGACACTGAAGCTTTCTTT. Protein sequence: CASRQSGQGGDTEAFF.

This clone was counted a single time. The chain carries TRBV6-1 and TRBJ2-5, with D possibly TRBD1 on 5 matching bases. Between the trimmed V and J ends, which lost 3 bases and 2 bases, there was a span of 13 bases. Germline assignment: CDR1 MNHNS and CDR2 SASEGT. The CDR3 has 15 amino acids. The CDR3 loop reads CASSDEAGMQETQYF. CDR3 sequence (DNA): TGTGCCAGCAGTGATGAGGCAGGGATGCAAGAGACCCAGTACTTC.

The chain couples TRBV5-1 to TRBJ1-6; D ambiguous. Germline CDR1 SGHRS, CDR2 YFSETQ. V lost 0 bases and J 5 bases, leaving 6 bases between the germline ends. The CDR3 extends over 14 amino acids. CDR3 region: CASSLAADNSPLHF. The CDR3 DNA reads TGCGCCAGCAGCTTGGCGGCGGATAATTCACCCCTCCACTTT.

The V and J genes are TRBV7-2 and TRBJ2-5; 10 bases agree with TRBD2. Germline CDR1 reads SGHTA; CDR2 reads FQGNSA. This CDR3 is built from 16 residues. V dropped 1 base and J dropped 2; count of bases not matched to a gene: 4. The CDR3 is CASSLELAGVQETQYF. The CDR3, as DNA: TGTGCCAGCAGCTTAGAGCTAGCGGGGGTACAAGAGACCCAGTACTTC.